Detailed here is one T cell receptor beta chain. Its specificity is unknown. The data were obtained in a study of T cell responses to AZD1222 COVID-19 vaccine. General observations from the study: Only a handful of AZD1222 recipients tested seropositive at baseline. None of the repertoires were sampled until the peak T cell response had passed.

V was trimmed by 3 bases and J by 8 bases, leaving 14 bases between them. The CDR3 sequence is 13 residues long. Germline V lookup: CDR1 DFQATT, CDR2 SNEGSKA (reference sequence). The table came from immunoSEQ multiplex PCR; TCRdb's copy has only in-frame clones and leaves some out. The data show 100,000 to 150,000 clones, about nine tenths seen once. The TCR sequence derives from an adult who received the AZD1222 COVID-19 vaccine. Material: peripheral blood, obtained 28 days after the second AZD1222 dose. V is TRBV20-1 and J is TRBJ2-1; TRBD1 is a possible D gene (5 bases). CDR3 in DNA: TGCAGTGCTAGTAGGGGTTTAATAGATGAGCAGTTCTTC. Translating it yields CSASRGLIDEQFF.